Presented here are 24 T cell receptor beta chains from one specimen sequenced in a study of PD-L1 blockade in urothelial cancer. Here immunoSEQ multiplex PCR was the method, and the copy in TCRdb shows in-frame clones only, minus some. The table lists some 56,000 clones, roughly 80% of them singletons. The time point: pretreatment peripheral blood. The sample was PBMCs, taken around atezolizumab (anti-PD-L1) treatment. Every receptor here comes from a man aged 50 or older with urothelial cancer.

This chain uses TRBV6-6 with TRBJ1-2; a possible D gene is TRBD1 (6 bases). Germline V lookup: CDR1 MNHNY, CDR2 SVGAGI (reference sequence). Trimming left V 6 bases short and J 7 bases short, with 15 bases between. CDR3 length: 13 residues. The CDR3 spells CASRSDRLGGYTF. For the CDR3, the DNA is TGTGCCAGCAGATCCGACAGGTTGGGTGGCTACACCTTC.

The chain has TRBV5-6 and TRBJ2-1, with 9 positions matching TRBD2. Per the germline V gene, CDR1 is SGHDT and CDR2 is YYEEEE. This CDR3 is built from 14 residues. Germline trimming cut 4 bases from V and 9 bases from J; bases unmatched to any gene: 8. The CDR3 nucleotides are TGTGCCAGCAGCATAGCGGGAGCGTCAGCTGAGCAGTTCTTC. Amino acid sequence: CASSIAGASAEQFF.

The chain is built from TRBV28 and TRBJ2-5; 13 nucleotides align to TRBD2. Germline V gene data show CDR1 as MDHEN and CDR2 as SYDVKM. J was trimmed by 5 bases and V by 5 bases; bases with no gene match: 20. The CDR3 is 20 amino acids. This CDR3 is CASSPYIGLAGVGLSETQYF. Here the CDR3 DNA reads TGTGCCAGCAGTCCATATATCGGACTAGCGGGAGTCGGTTTGTCGGAGACCCAGTACTTC.

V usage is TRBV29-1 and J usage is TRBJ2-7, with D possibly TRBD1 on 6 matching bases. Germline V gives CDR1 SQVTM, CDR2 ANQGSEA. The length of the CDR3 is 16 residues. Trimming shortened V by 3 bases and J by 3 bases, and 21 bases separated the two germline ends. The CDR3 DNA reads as TGCAGCGTTGAGTGGTACGGAGAAACAGGGCTCTACGAGCAGTACTTC. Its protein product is CSVEWYGETGLYEQYF.

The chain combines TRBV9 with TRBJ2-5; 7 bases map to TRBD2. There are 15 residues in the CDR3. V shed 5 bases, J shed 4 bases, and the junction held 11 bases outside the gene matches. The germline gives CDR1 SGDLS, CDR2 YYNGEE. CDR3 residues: CASSVDGGKRETQYF. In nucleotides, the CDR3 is TGTGCCAGCAGTGTTGACGGGGGGAAAAGAGAGACCCAGTACTTC.

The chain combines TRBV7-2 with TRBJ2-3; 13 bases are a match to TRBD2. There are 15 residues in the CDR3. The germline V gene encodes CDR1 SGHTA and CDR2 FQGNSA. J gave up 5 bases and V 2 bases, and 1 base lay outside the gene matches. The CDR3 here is CASSLTSGRVDTQYF. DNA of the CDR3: TGTGCCAGCAGCTTAACTAGCGGGAGGGTAGATACGCAGTATTTT. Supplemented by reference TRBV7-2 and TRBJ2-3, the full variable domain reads GAGVSQSPSNKVTEKGKDVELRCDPISGHTALYWYRQSLGQGLEFLIYFQGNSAPDKSGLPSDRFSAERTGGSVSTLTIQRTQQEDSAVYLCASSLTSGRVDTQYFGPGTRLTVL.

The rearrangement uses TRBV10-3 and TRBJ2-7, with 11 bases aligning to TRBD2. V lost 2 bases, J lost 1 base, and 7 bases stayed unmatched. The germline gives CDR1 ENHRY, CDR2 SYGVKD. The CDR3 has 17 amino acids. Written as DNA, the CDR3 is TGTGCCATCAGTGAGAGGGCGGGGACTAGCGGATCCTACGAGCAGTACTTC. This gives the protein CAISERAGTSGSYEQYF.

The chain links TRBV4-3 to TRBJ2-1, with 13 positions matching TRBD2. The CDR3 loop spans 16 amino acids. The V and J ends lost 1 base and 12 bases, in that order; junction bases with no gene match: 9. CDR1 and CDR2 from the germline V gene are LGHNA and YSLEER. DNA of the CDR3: TGCGCCAGCAGCCAAGCCGGGACTAGCGGGGTCTTGGGGCAGTTCTTC. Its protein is CASSQAGTSGVLGQFF.

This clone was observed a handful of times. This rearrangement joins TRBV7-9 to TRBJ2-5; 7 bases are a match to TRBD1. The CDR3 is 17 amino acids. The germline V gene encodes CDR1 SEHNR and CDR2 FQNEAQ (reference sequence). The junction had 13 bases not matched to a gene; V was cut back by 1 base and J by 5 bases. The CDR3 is CASSLVSPRQGRETQYF. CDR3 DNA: TGTGCCAGCAGCTTAGTTTCCCCAAGACAGGGAAGGGAGACCCAGTACTTC.

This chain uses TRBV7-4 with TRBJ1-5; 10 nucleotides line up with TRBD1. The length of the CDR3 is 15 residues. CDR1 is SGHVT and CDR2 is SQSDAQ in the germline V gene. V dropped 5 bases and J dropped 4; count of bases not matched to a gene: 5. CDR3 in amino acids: CASSPGTGENQPQHF. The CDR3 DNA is TGTGCCAGCAGCCCCGGGACAGGGGAAAATCAGCCCCAGCATTTT.

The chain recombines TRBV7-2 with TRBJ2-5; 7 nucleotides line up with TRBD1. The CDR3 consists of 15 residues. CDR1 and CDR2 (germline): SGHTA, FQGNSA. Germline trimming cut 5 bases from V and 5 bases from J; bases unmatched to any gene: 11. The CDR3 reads CASSEFKGAGETQYF. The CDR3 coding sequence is TGTGCCAGCAGCGAATTTAAGGGGGCGGGTGAGACCCAGTACTTC.

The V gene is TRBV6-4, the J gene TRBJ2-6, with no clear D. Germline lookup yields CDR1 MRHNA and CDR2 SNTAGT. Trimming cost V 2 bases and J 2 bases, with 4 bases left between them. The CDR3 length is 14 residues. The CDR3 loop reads CASSDRAGANVLTF. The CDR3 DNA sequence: TGTGCCAGCAGTGACCGGGCTGGGGCCAACGTCCTGACTTTC.

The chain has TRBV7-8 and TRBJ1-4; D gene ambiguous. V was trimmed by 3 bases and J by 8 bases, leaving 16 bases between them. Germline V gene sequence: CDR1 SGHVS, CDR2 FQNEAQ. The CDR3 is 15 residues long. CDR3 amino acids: CASSFSGGSGEKLFF. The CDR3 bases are TGTGCCAGCAGCTTCAGCGGCGGATCGGGGGAAAAACTGTTTTTT.

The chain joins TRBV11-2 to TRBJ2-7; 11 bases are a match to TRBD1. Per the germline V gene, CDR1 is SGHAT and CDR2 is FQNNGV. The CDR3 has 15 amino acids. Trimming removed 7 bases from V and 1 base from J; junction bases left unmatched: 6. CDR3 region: CASTTGQGASYEQYF. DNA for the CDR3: TGTGCCAGCACCACTGGACAGGGGGCTTCCTACGAGCAGTACTTC.

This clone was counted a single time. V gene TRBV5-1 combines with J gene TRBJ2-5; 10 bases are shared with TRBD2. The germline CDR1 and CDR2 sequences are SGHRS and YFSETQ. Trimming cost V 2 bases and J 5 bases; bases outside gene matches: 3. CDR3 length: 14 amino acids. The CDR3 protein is CASSLTSGTETQYF. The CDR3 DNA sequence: TGCGCCAGCAGCTTAACTAGCGGGACGGAGACCCAGTACTTC.

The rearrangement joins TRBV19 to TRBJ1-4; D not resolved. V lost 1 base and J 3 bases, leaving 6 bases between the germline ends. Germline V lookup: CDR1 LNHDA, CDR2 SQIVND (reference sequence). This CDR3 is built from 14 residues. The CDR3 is CASSIGGSNEKLFF. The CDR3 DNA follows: TGTGCCAGTAGTATAGGCGGATCTAATGAAAAACTGTTTTTT.

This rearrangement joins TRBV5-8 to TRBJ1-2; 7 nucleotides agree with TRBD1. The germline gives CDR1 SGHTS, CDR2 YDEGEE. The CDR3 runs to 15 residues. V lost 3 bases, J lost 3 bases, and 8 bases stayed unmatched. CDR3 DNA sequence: TGTGCCAGCAGCTCGGCGAGACAGGGCGACTATGGCTACACCTTC. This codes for CASSSARQGDYGYTF.

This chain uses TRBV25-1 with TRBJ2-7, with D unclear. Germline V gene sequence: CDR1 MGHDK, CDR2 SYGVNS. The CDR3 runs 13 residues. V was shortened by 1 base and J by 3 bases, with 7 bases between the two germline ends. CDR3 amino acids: CASSELGSYEQYF. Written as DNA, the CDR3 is TGTGCCAGCAGTGAATTGGGCAGCTACGAGCAGTACTTC.

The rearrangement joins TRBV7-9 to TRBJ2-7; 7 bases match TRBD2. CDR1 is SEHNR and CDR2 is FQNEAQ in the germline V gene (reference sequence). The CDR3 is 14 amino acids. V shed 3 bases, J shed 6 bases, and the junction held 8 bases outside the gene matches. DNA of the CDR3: TGTGCCAGCAGCTTCCGACTAGCTTGGGCCGAGCAGTACTTC. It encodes CASSFRLAWAEQYF.

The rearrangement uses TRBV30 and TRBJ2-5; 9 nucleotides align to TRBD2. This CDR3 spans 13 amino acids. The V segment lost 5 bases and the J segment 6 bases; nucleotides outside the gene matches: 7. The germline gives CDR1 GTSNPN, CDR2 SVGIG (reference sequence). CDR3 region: CAWGGGAGKTQYF. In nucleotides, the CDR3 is TGTGCCTGGGGCGGGGGGGCCGGGAAGACCCAGTACTTC.

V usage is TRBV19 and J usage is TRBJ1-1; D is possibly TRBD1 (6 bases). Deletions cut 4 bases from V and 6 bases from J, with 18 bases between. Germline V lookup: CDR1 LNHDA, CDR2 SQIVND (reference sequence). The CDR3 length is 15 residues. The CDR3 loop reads CASSNWVGGLAEAFF. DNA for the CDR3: TGTGCCAGTAGTAATTGGGTGGGGGGGCTCGCTGAAGCTTTCTTT.

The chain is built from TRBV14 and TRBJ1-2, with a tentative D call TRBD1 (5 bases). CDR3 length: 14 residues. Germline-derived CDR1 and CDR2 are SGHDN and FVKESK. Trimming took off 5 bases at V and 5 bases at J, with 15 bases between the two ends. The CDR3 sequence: CASSEHGPGYGYTF. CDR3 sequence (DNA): TGTGCCAGCAGCGAACATGGACCAGGGTATGGCTACACCTTC.

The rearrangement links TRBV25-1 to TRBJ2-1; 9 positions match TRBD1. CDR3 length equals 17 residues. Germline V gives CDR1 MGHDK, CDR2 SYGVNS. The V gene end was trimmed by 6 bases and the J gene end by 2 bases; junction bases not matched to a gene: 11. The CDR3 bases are TGTGCCAGCAGGACGGGAGTGGGACAGGGAACCTACAATGAGCAGTTCTTC. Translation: CASRTGVGQGTYNEQFF.

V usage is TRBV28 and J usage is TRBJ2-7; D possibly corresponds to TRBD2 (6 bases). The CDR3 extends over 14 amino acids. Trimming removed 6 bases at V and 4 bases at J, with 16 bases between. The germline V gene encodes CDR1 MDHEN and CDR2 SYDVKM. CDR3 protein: CASSPPGLVYEQYF. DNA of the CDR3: TGTGCCAGCAGCCCCCCGGGACTTGTTTACGAGCAGTACTTC. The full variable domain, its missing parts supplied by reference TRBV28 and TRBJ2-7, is DVKVTQSSRYLVKRTGEKVFLECVQDMDHENMFWYRQDPGLGLRLIYFSYDVKMKEKGDIPEGYSVSREKKERFSLILESASTNQTSMYLCASSPPGLVYEQYFGPGTRLTVT.